Below are 12 T cell receptor beta chains sequenced from a single sample in a study of blood T cell repertoires in COVID-19. Method: immunoSEQ multiplex PCR; TCRdb's copy keeps in-frame clones and lacks some. Of fewer than 200,000 clones listed, around 82% are singletons. The sample taken for sequencing was peripheral blood. The receptors shown here come from a man aged 60 to 75 who had recovered from COVID-19.

The chain has TRBV28 and TRBJ2-2; the D is unclear. The length of the CDR3 is 14 residues. V lost 6 bases to trimming and J lost 7 bases, with 15 bases between them. Germline values: CDR1 MDHEN, CDR2 SYDVKM. DNA of the CDR3: TGTGCCAGCAGCTCTCCACTAATGATCGGGGAGCTGTTTTTT. Encoded protein: CASSSPLMIGELFF.

This chain joins TRBV9 and TRBJ1-6; D is unresolved. Trimming took off 0 bases at V and 3 bases at J, with 13 bases between the two ends. This CDR3 spans 17 amino acids. The germline V gene encodes CDR1 SGDLS and CDR2 YYNGEE. The CDR3 DNA follows: TGTGCCAGCAGCGTAGATAAGCTACCCCTCTATAATTCACCCCTCCACTTT. Protein product: CASSVDKLPLYNSPLHF.

The chain combines TRBV6-5 with TRBJ1-2; maybe TRBD1 (5 bases). CDR3 length equals 15 residues. The V end was cut by 2 bases, the J end by 5 bases, with 15 bases between. Germline CDR1 reads MNHEY; CDR2 reads SVGAGI. The CDR3 DNA reads as TGTGCCAGCAGTTACGCTCCTGACAGTCTTTATGGCTACACCTTC. Amino acids: CASSYAPDSLYGYTF.

The count of this clone is one. The sample carries other DNA sequences with the same CDR3. This chain links TRBV6-5 with TRBJ1-1; D is possibly TRBD1 (5 bases). The CDR3 consists of 13 residues. Trimming removed 5 bases from V and 1 base from J, with 8 bases in between. Per the germline V gene, CDR1 is MNHEY and CDR2 is SVGAGI. The CDR3 nucleotides read TGTGCCAGCAGTCGTGGACAGAACACTGAAGCTTTCTTT. The encoded protein is CASSRGQNTEAFF.

CDR3 region: CASSPPSTSTDTQYF. Here the CDR3 DNA reads TGTGCCAGCTCACCACCTTCGACTAGCACAGATACGCAGTATTTT. The chain has TRBV18 and TRBJ2-3; no reliable D call. V shed 0 bases and J shed 0 bases, with 7 bases lying between them. Germline V lookup: CDR1 KGHSH, CDR2 LQKENI. The CDR3 runs to 15 residues.

The chain uses TRBV6-5 and TRBJ1-2, with 8 nucleotides matching TRBD1. Germline V gives CDR1 MNHEY, CDR2 SVGAGI. The V and J ends lost 5 bases and 5 bases, in that order; junction bases with no gene match: 10. This CDR3 is built from 15 residues. The CDR3, as DNA: TGTGCCAGCAGTCCGTACCAGGGGGCGAGATATGGCTACACCTTC. Amino acid sequence: CASSPYQGARYGYTF.

The V and J genes are TRBV5-6 and TRBJ1-6, with 7 bases aligning to TRBD1. The CDR3 covers 14 residues. The germline V gene has CDR1 SGHDT and CDR2 YYEEEE. V lost 6 bases, J lost 7 bases, and 7 bases stayed unmatched. The CDR3 bases are TGTGCCAGCATACGGGGCAGGGGGAATTCACCCCTCCACTTT. Its protein product is CASIRGRGNSPLHF.

This clone was counted between two and nine times. J is TRBJ2-5 and V is TRBV4-1; maybe TRBD1 (6 bases). CDR3 length: 14 amino acids. Deletions cut 0 bases from V and 5 bases from J, with 10 bases between. Germline V lookup: CDR1 MGHRA, CDR2 YSYEKL. The CDR3 DNA is TGCGCCAGCAGCCAAGAAGGGACAAGGGAGACCCAGTACTTC. Its protein product is CASSQEGTRETQYF.

V usage is TRBV10-3 and J usage is TRBJ1-2; D is perhaps TRBD1 (5 bases). V was cut by 10 bases and J by 0 bases, with 18 bases left in between. The CDR3 extends over 15 amino acids. Germline-derived CDR1 and CDR2 are ENHRY and SYGVKD. CDR3: CATRGGGWTNYGYTF. The DNA of the CDR3 is TGTGCCACGCGGGGGGGAGGCTGGACTAACTATGGCTACACCTTC.

V usage is TRBV11-1 and J usage is TRBJ2-3, with 7 bases aligning to TRBD2. This CDR3 has 16 residues. The V gene end was trimmed by 0 bases and the J gene end by 3 bases; junction bases not matched to a gene: 6. Germline V gene sequence: CDR1 SGHAT, CDR2 FQDESV (reference sequence). The CDR3 coding sequence is TGTGCCAGCAGCTTAGCTGGCGGGGGTAATACAGATACGCAGTATTTT. Translation gives CASSLAGGGNTDTQYF.

The rearrangement joins TRBV11-2 to TRBJ1-2; weak D call: TRBD1 (6 bases). CDR1 and CDR2 from the germline V gene are SGHAT and FQNNGV. Trimming shortened V by 2 bases and J by 8 bases, and 18 bases separated the two germline ends. CDR3 length: 15 residues. Here the CDR3 DNA reads TGTGCCAGCAGCTTATCCGCCGCGGGGGCAGAAGGCTACACCTTC. Translation gives CASSLSAAGAEGYTF.

The V and J genes are TRBV10-3 and TRBJ1-1; maybe TRBD1 (5 bases). The CDR3 has 12 residues. Per the germline V gene, CDR1 is ENHRY and CDR2 is SYGVKD. Trimming removed 6 bases at V and 7 bases at J, with 12 bases between. The CDR3 region is CAIRGGDGEAFF. CDR3 nucleotide sequence: TGTGCCATCAGGGGGGGGGACGGTGAAGCTTTCTTT.